The T cell receptor beta chain described here comes from a study of T cells after posttransplantation cyclophosphamide. Busulfan-fludarabine conditioning, marrow transplant, and cyclophosphamide on days +3 and +4 were administered. TCRdb keeps only in-frame clones here, not all; method: immunoSEQ multiplex PCR. Here the sample spans around 2,800 clones, around two thirds being singletons. Germline V gene data show CDR1 as MNHEY and CDR2 as SMNVEV (reference sequence). CDR3 length: 15 residues. Between the trimmed V and J ends, which lost 9 bases and 3 bases, there was a span of 18 bases. The sequence was collected from a female patient in her fifties who received an allogeneic stem cell transplant from a related donor, was CMV-positive, and had no GVHD. Some T cells here may be from the graft donor. The specimen comprised PBMCs, sampled 30 days after allogeneic stem cell transplant with posttransplant cyclophosphamide. The V and J genes are TRBV27 and TRBJ2-1; a possible D gene is TRBD1 (5 bases). The chain's CDR3 is CASGEQSGYYNEQFF. The CDR3 DNA follows: TGTGCCAGTGGAGAACAGTCAGGGTACTACAATGAGCAGTTCTTC.